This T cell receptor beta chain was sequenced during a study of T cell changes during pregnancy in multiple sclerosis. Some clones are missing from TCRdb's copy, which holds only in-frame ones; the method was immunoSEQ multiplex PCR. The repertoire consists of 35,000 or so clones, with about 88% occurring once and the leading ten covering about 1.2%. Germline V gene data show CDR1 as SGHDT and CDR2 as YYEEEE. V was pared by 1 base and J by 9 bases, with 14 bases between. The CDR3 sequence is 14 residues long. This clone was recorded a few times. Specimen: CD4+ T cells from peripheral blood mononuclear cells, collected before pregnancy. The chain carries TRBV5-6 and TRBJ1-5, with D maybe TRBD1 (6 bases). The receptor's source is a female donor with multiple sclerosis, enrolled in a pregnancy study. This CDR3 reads CASSLFEGGRPQHF. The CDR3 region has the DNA TGTGCCAGCAGCTTGTTTGAGGGGGGGAGGCCCCAGCATTTT.